The clone carrying this TCR beta chain was picked up a small number of times. The entry originates in a study of T-cell memory formation after mild COVID-19. The germline V gene encodes CDR1 SGHAT and CDR2 FQNNGV. Trimming cost V 5 bases and J 4 bases; bases outside gene matches: 11. This CDR3 comprises 16 residues. TCRalpha and TCRbeta libraries used 5'RACE with constant-segment primers and UMIs. In TCRdb, the 5' RACE reads were re-called with MiXCR into one record per CDR3 protein. Of over 40,000 distinct CDR3 sequences listed, 9% to 15% are singletons. The TCR sequence derives from a man aged 18 to 30 who had mild COVID-19 (a few samples of this study predate the infection). Cell type and time point are not known. The sample taken for sequencing was PBMCs or a T cell subset sorted from them (not recorded which). The rearrangement links TRBV11-2 to TRBJ2-3, with 8 bases aligning to TRBD2. The CDR3 sequence is CASSLRGLAIPDTQYF. Here the CDR3 DNA reads TGTGCCAGCAGCCTTAGAGGACTAGCTATTCCAGATACGCAGTATTTT.